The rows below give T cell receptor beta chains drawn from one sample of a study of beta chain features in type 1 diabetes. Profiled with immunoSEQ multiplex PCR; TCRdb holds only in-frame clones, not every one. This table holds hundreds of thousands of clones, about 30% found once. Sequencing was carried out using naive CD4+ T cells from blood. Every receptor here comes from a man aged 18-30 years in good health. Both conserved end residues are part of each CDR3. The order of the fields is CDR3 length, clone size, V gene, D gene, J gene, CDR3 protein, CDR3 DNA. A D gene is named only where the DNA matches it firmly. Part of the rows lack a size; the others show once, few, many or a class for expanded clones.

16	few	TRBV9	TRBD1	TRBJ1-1	CASSSGQLTMNTEAFF	TGTGCCAGCAGCTCGGGACAGCTCACTATGAACACTGAAGCTTTCTTT
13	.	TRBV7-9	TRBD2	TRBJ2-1	CASSFGGSAEQFF	TGTGCCAGCAGCTTCGGCGGGAGTGCTGAGCAGTTCTTC
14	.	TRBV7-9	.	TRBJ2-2	CASSLLADTGELFF	TGTGCCAGCAGCCTCCTTGCGGACACCGGGGAGCTGTTTTTT
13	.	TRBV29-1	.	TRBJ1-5	CSVGGMSNQPQHF	TGCAGCGTTGGAGGTATGAGCAATCAGCCCCAGCATTTT
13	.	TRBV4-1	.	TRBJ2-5	CASSQDHRETQYF	TGCGCCAGCAGCCAAGATCACAGAGAGACCCAGTACTTC
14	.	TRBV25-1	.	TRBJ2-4	CASSGGQPQNIQYF	TGTGCCAGCAGTGGTGGACAGCCCCAAAACATTCAGTACTTC
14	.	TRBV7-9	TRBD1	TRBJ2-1	CASSPGTGDNEQFF	TGTGCCAGCAGCCCCGGGACAGGGGACAATGAGCAGTTCTTC
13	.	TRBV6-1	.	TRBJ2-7	CASSEHVTYEQYF	TGTGCCAGCAGTGAACACGTTACCTACGAGCAGTACTTC
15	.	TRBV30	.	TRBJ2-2	CAWRLGVGNTGELFF	TGTGCCTGGAGGTTAGGAGTAGGGAACACCGGGGAGCTGTTTTTT
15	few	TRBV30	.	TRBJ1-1	CAWSPFDRPNTEAFF	TGTGCCTGGAGTCCATTTGACAGGCCGAACACTGAAGCTTTCTTT